This paragraph reports one T cell receptor (beta chain). Its antigen remains unknown. The data were taken from a study of T cell responses to AZD1222 COVID-19 vaccine. The study, taken as a whole, reports: Baseline serostatus was positive in only a handful of AZD1222 recipients.

The protocol was immunoSEQ multiplex PCR, while the TCRdb copy is restricted to in-frame clones and leaves out a portion. The repertoire consists of some 140,000 clones, with roughly 80% occurring once and the leading ten covering approximately 4%. V was cut by 0 bases and J by 6 bases, with 9 bases left in between. CDR3 length: 15 amino acids. Germline values: CDR1 LNHNV, CDR2 YYDKDF (reference sequence). The clonotype comes from an adult in good health. This specimen was peripheral blood, taken on day 0 of AZD1222 vaccination. The V gene is TRBV15, the J gene TRBJ1-6, with unresolved D. CDR3 sequence: CATSRELVTNSPLHF. The CDR3 DNA reads as TGTGCCACCAGCAGAGAGCTTGTTACTAATTCACCCCTCCACTTT.